The 30 T cell receptor beta chains below were found in one sample sequenced in a study of blood T cell repertoires in COVID-19 (dated by TCRdb to the early 2020s). Receptor amplification or capture employed the immunoSEQ multiplex PCR assay. The source is immuneACCESS, and TCRdb retained only in-frame sequences with V and J called. Part of the clones is not carried over; for the studies checked, unresolved V genes explain less than half of this, and the remainder is unexplained. The sample has 140,000 to 150,000 clones on record, roughly 90% of them singletons. In total, the top ten clones hold around 1.3% of the sample. Sequenced: PBMCs or T cells enriched from blood (not recorded which). These receptor sequences come from a young woman with acute COVID-19.

This chain joins TRBV2 and TRBJ1-3; no reliable D call. In germline, CDR1 is SNHLY, CDR2 FYNNEI. Trimming took 6 bases from V and 3 from J, leaving 6 bases between them. The length of the CDR3 is 12 residues. The CDR3 protein is CASRTFGNTIYF. In DNA, the CDR3 is TGTGCCAGCAGGACATTTGGAAACACCATATATTTT.

The chain has TRBV7-9 and TRBJ2-1; 7 nucleotides line up with TRBD2. The junction had 6 bases not matched to a gene; V was cut back by 4 bases and J by 9 bases. The length of the CDR3 is 13 residues. CDR1 is SEHNR, CDR2 FQNEAQ, per germline (reference sequence). CDR3 amino acids: CASSSTSSLEQFF. In DNA, the CDR3 is TGTGCCAGCAGCTCGACTAGCTCTCTTGAGCAGTTCTTC.

The V and J genes are TRBV7-9 and TRBJ1-4, with 11 bases matching TRBD1. This CDR3 has 16 amino acids. Trimming took 5 bases from V and 10 from J; bases not matched to a gene: 12. Germline CDR1 SEHNR, CDR2 FQNEAQ (reference sequence). The CDR3 DNA sequence: TGTGCCAGCAGCCCGCCCGGTCGGGGGACAGGGGGAAAACTGTTTTTT. Translated: CASSPPGRGTGGKLFF.

This clone has a handful of counts. The rearrangement joins TRBV18 to TRBJ1-2; D uncertain. There are 13 residues in the CDR3. Germline V gives CDR1 KGHSH, CDR2 LQKENI. The V and J ends lost 4 bases and 8 bases respectively, with 14 bases between them. The DNA of the CDR3 is TGTGCCAGCTCACGAATGCGGACTATGGGCTACACCTTC. Protein: CASSRMRTMGYTF.

The V call is TRBV13, the J call TRBJ1-1; the match to TRBD1 covers 9 bases. V shed 0 bases and J 5 bases; nucleotides not matched to a gene: 4. CDR3 length: 15 residues. CDR1 is PRHDT and CDR2 is FYEKMQ in the germline V gene (reference sequence). CDR3 DNA sequence: TGTGCCAGCAGCTTAGGGGGGACAGGGAGAACTGAAGCTTTCTTT. It encodes CASSLGGTGRTEAFF.

The rearrangement joins TRBV5-1 to TRBJ2-5, with a weak D call TRBD2 (6 bases). The CDR3 runs to 14 residues. Trimming pared 4 bases from V and 0 bases from J, leaving 10 bases between. CDR1 is SGHRS, CDR2 YFSETQ, per germline. CDR3 nucleotides: TGCGCCAGCAGCCCCGGGACTTACCAAGAGACCCAGTACTTC. Encoded protein: CASSPGTYQETQYF.

The chain joins TRBV7-2 to TRBJ2-3; 12 nucleotides agree with TRBD2. V gave up 5 bases and J gave up 3 bases; unmatched junction bases: 3. The CDR3 is 15 residues long. Germline CDR1 and CDR2: SGHTA and FQGNSA. The chain's CDR3 is CASSVTSGRTDTQYF. The CDR3 DNA reads TGTGCCAGCAGCGTTACTAGCGGGAGGACAGATACGCAGTATTTT. Together with reference TRBV7-2 and TRBJ2-3, the CDR3 gives the full variable domain: GAGVSQSPSNKVTEKGKDVELRCDPISGHTALYWYRQSLGQGLEFLIYFQGNSAPDKSGLPSDRFSAERTGGSVSTLTIQRTQQEDSAVYLCASSVTSGRTDTQYFGPGTRLTVL.

J is TRBJ1-4 and V is TRBV24-1, with 10 bases matching TRBD1. V lost 3 bases and J lost 7; bases outside the gene matches: 4. Germline CDR1 KGHDR, CDR2 SFDVKD. This CDR3 region has 15 residues. The DNA for the CDR3 is TGTGCCACCAGTGATCCCGGGACAGGGGTTGAAAAACTGTTTTTT. It translates to CATSDPGTGVEKLFF.

The rearrangement links TRBV28 to TRBJ1-3; D is unclear. The germline CDR1 and CDR2 sequences are MDHEN and SYDVKM. V shed 5 bases and J shed 1 base, with 15 bases lying between them. The CDR3 length is 16 residues. CDR3: CASSTAGVPSGNTIYF. For the CDR3, the DNA is TGTGCCAGCAGTACGGCCGGGGTCCCATCTGGAAACACCATATATTTT.

The rearrangement joins TRBV7-2 to TRBJ2-7; 13 positions agree with TRBD2. Looked up from germline, CDR1 is SGHTA and CDR2 is FQGNSA. CDR3 size: 15 residues. Unmatched junction bases numbered 4, after V lost 6 bases and J lost 2 bases. The CDR3 spells CASRVGTSGTYEQYF. In DNA form, the CDR3 reads TGTGCCAGCAGGGTCGGGACTAGCGGGACCTACGAGCAGTACTTC.

The genes are TRBV4-3 and TRBJ2-7; D remains ambiguous. Trimming left V 1 base short and J 0 bases short, with 13 bases between. Looked up from germline, CDR1 is LGHNA and CDR2 is YSLEER. This CDR3 has 16 residues. CDR3 residues: CASSQGWSLGSYEQYF. In nucleotides, the CDR3 is TGCGCCAGCAGCCAAGGTTGGAGTCTAGGCTCCTACGAGCAGTACTTC.

The V call is TRBV10-2, the J call TRBJ2-1; the D is unclear. This CDR3 comprises 13 residues. The V gene lost 7 bases and the J gene lost 6 bases, with 13 bases spanning the gap. Germline-derived CDR1 and CDR2 are WSHSY and SAAADI. The CDR3 is CASTASIGNEQFF. DNA for the CDR3: TGCGCCAGCACCGCGTCAATTGGCAATGAGCAGTTCTTC.

The V and J genes are TRBV29-1 and TRBJ2-5, with a possible D match to TRBD1 (6 bases). Per the germline V gene, CDR1 is SQVTM and CDR2 is ANQGSEA. Trimming took off 6 bases at V and 1 base at J, with 12 bases between the two ends. This CDR3 has 13 residues. The CDR3 loop reads CSVAGVPQETQYF. Written as DNA, the CDR3 is TGCAGCGTAGCAGGGGTCCCCCAAGAGACCCAGTACTTC.

In nucleotides, the CDR3 is TGTGCCAGCAGTTACGGGGACAGGGAGTTCCACGAGCAGTACTTC. The encoded protein is CASSYGDREFHEQYF. J is TRBJ2-7 and V is TRBV6-6; 9 bases agree with TRBD1. The CDR3 runs to 15 residues. The germline V gene has CDR1 MNHNY and CDR2 SVGAGI (reference sequence). J gave up 5 bases and V 2 bases, and 7 bases lay outside the gene matches.

The chain carries TRBV7-3 and TRBJ1-1; the D gene is possibly TRBD1 (6 bases). CDR3 length equals 13 residues. The germline V gene has CDR1 SGHTA and CDR2 FQGTGA. Trimming took off 1 base at V and 6 bases at J, with 9 bases between the two ends. CDR3 DNA: TGTGCCAGCAGCTTAAGGGGGGGCGCTGAAGCTTTCTTT. It is translated as CASSLRGGAEAFF. Combining the CDR3 with reference TRBV7-3 and TRBJ1-1 gives the whole variable domain GAGVSQTPSNKVTEKGKYVELRCDPISGHTALYWYRQSLGQGPEFLIYFQGTGAADDSGLPNDRFFAVRPEGSVSTLKIQRTERGDSAVYLCASSLRGGAEAFFGQGTRLTVV.

This chain joins TRBV5-1 and TRBJ1-4; 9 bases align to TRBD1. This CDR3 is built from 19 residues. Germline CDR1 reads SGHRS; CDR2 reads YFSETQ. Germline trimming cut 1 base from V and 0 bases from J; bases unmatched to any gene: 10. The DNA for the CDR3 is TGCGCCAGCAGCTTGAGGGCCGGGACAGGGCCCACAACTAATGAAAAACTGTTTTTT. Amino acids: CASSLRAGTGPTTNEKLFF.

V is TRBV19 and J is TRBJ1-5; TRBD1 agrees at 8 bases. The CDR3 sequence is 14 residues long. Germline V gives CDR1 LNHDA, CDR2 SQIVND (reference sequence). The ends lost 10 bases at V and 3 bases at J; junction bases unmatched: 8. For the CDR3, the DNA is TGTGCCACGGGACAGGCCGGTTCCAATCAGCCCCAGCATTTT. Translated: CATGQAGSNQPQHF.

The chain employs TRBV7-2 and TRBJ2-5; D is possibly TRBD1 (6 bases). Germline assignment: CDR1 SGHTA and CDR2 FQGNSA. Trimming stripped 5 bases from V and 4 bases from J, with 17 bases between. The CDR3 runs 15 residues. CDR3 in DNA: TGTGCCAGCAGCGCCCAAGGGTTGGGGGCAGAGACCCAGTACTTC. It is translated as CASSAQGLGAETQYF.

The J gene is TRBJ2-5, the V gene TRBV7-3; unclear D gene. The V end was cut by 3 bases, the J end by 1 base, with 6 bases between. The CDR3 runs 13 residues. CDR1 and CDR2 from the germline V gene are SGHTA and FQGTGA. In nucleotides, the CDR3 is TGTGCCAGCAGCTTTAATCTCCAAGAGACCCAGTACTTC. Translating gives CASSFNLQETQYF.

This chain joins TRBV7-9 and TRBJ1-3; TRBD1 aligns across 12 bases. In germline, CDR1 is SEHNR, CDR2 FQNEAQ (reference sequence). The J segment lost 6 bases and the V segment lost 4 bases, leaving 4 bases of the junction unmatched. This CDR3 has 15 amino acids. Written as DNA, the CDR3 is TGTGCCAGCAGCTCACCGGGACAGGGGGCAAACACCATATATTTT. This codes for CASSSPGQGANTIYF.

The J gene is TRBJ1-2, the V gene TRBV5-1; 11 bases align to TRBD1. The V gene's germline CDR1 is SGHRS and CDR2 YFSETQ. The trim removed 4 bases at V and 1 base at J, leaving 9 bases unmatched. CDR3 length: 17 residues. The CDR3 DNA is TGCGCCAGCAGCCCCGGGACAGGGGGTTTTTTTAACTATGGCTACACCTTC. Its translation is CASSPGTGGFFNYGYTF.

On this clone itself: This may arise from a read error, as a much more abundant clone is one base away. The same CDR3 also results from other DNA sequences found in this sample. CDR3 amino acids: CASSLALAGEYNEQFF. CDR3 coding DNA: TGTGCCAGCAGCTTAGCCTTAGCGGGAGAGTACAATGAGCAGTTCTTC. The rearrangement links TRBV7-9 to TRBJ2-1; 9 bases agree with TRBD2. The CDR3 is 16 residues long. Trimming took 0 bases from V and 4 from J; bases not matched to a gene: 4. Germline CDR1 reads SEHNR; CDR2 reads FQNEAQ (reference sequence).

The J gene is TRBJ1-2, the V gene TRBV19, with 10 positions matching TRBD1. Per germline, CDR1 LNHDA and CDR2 SQIVND (reference sequence). The length of the CDR3 is 14 residues. V gave up 6 bases and J gave up 7 bases; unmatched junction bases: 8. The CDR3 DNA is TGTGCCAGTAGCACCGGGACAGGGGCAAGTGGCTACACCTTC. It specifies CASSTGTGASGYTF.

The chain employs TRBV11-3 and TRBJ2-1; D is perhaps TRBD2 (7 bases). Germline lookup yields CDR1 SGHNT and CDR2 YENEEA. Trimming removed 5 bases from V and 0 bases from J, with 11 bases in between. The CDR3 spans 15 residues. The CDR3 loop is CASSPGGGSYNEQFF. The CDR3 DNA sequence: TGTGCCAGCAGCCCGGGGGGCGGCTCCTACAATGAGCAGTTCTTC.

The chain employs TRBV23-1 and TRBJ2-7, with 9 bases matching TRBD2. TRBV23-1 is designated an ORF whose function remains uncertain. V lost 2 bases to trimming and J lost 3 bases; unmatched junction nucleotides: 2. The CDR3 loop spans 14 amino acids. This CDR3 is CASSQLAGNYEQYF. DNA of the CDR3: TGCGCCAGCAGTCAACTAGCGGGGAACTACGAGCAGTACTTC.

The genes are TRBV5-8 and TRBJ1-5, with a weak D call TRBD1 (6 bases). Germline values: CDR1 SGHTS, CDR2 YDEGEE. CDR3 size: 16 residues. V dropped 4 bases and J dropped 0 bases, with 14 bases sitting between them. The CDR3 sequence is CASSPGQTYSNQPQHF. CDR3 coding DNA: TGTGCCAGCAGCCCCGGACAGACCTATAGCAATCAGCCCCAGCATTTT.

V is TRBV24-1 and J is TRBJ2-2, with 8 positions matching TRBD2. CDR3 length equals 15 residues. Germline values: CDR1 KGHDR, CDR2 SFDVKD. V lost 5 bases, J lost 4 bases, and 5 bases stayed unmatched. CDR3 in amino acids: CATSASGSGTGELFF. Here the CDR3 DNA reads TGTGCCACCAGTGCCAGCGGGAGCGGCACCGGGGAGCTGTTTTTT.

The chain joins TRBV29-1 to TRBJ2-7; 11 positions agree with TRBD2. V shed 6 bases, J shed 4 bases, and the junction held 14 bases outside the gene matches. The length of the CDR3 is 16 residues. In germline, CDR1 is SQVTM, CDR2 ANQGSEA. The CDR3 DNA follows: TGCAGCGTCTCCTCGAATAGCGGGAGGGCTCTGTACGAGCAGTACTTC. Translation gives CSVSSNSGRALYEQYF.

The chain links TRBV27 to TRBJ2-1, with TRBD2 matching over 7 bases. Trimming at V came to 1 base and at J to 0 bases, leaving 3 bases not matched to a gene. CDR3 length: 16 amino acids. CDR1 and CDR2 (germline): MNHEY, SMNVEV (reference sequence). DNA for the CDR3: TGTGCCAGCAGTTTATGGGGGGGTAACTCCTACAATGAGCAGTTCTTC. Protein product: CASSLWGGNSYNEQFF.

Here the CDR3 DNA reads TGTGCCAGCAGTTACACTAGAACCGGGGAGCTGTTTTTT. Residues: CASSYTRTGELFF. This sequence joins TRBV28 and TRBJ2-2, with D possibly TRBD2 on 5 matching bases. V lost 4 bases and J lost 5, with 8 bases in between. Germline V gene sequence: CDR1 MDHEN, CDR2 SYDVKM. The length of the CDR3 is 13 residues. The whole variable domain, remainder taken from reference TRBV28 and TRBJ2-2, is DVKVTQSSRYLVKRTGEKVFLECVQDMDHENMFWYRQDPGLGLRLIYFSYDVKMKEKGDIPEGYSVSREKKERFSLILESASTNQTSMYLCASSYTRTGELFFGEGSRLTVL.